The entry below describes one TCR beta chain. Its antigen has not been determined. The record has no base qualities; no much larger clone is one base away. To sequence the TCRbeta CDR3 region, genomic DNA was isolated from the sorted cells. The immunoSEQ Assay was used for sequencing of TCRbeta CDR3 regions. In TCRdb, the immuneACCESS table is reduced to in-frame sequences with V and J assigned. These tables do not hold every clone; where another copy was compared, an unresolved V gene accounts for under half, and the others remain unexplained. The sample table contains 23,000 or so clones; only one count was recorded for roughly 71% of them. Clones ranked in the top ten supply 2% to 2.5% of the sample. This entry is derived from a study of OX40 agonist ivuxolimab in advanced cancers. About the study as a whole: Ivuxolimab was a fully human IgG2 agonistic monoclonal antibody targeting the costimulatory receptor OX40 (CD134). Prior anti-PD-1, anti-PD-L1 or anti-CTLA-4 therapy was permitted, and approximately 39% of dose-escalation patients had received checkpoint inhibitors. Of the roughly 54 patients in dose escalation, some 20 had hepatocellular carcinoma, about 15 had melanoma, 9 had renal cell carcinoma and 9 had head and neck cancer. In the dose-escalation cohort, approximately 80% of patients were male, and the mean age was roughly 60 years with a range of roughly 20 to 80. The paper reports the monotherapy dose-escalation portion (N = 52 patients) of the phase I ivuxolimab trial. Peripheral TCRbeta sequencing aimed to test whether ivuxolimab altered TCR sequence diversity and caused clonal T-cell expansion. Partial responses occurred in three dose-escalation patients: two with cutaneous melanoma and one with hepatocellular carcinoma. Intravenous ivuxolimab was administered to patients every 2 weeks at six dose levels: 0.01, 0.1, 0.3, 1.5, 3 and 10 mg/kg. Overall results and qualifications from the work: Partial responders in the 0.1-3.0 mg/kg groups had among the lowest normalized peripheral clonal expansion, especially among CD8+ T cells. Antigen specificity was not determined for the clonally expanded peripheral T cells. Low levels of normalized T-cell clonal expansion were also shown by some nonresponding patients. On average, CD8+ T cells showed more expanded clones than CD4+ T cells after ivuxolimab. At doses of 0.1 to 3.0 mg/kg, clonal expansion of both CD4+ and CD8+ blood T cells was observed from baseline to week 6.

The trial excluded patients who had a history of autoimmune disease or who were on systemic immunosuppression. In every dose cohort, peripheral blood was drawn for TCR sequencing at baseline, cycle 4 day 1, and cycle 7 day 1. The samples were drawn from a first-in-human, open-label, multicenter phase I dose-escalation trial of ivuxolimab. Adults with locally advanced or metastatic melanoma, renal cell carcinoma, hepatocellular carcinoma or head and neck squamous cell carcinoma were enrolled in the trial. Before TCR sequencing, CD4+ T cells and CD8+ T cells were sorted from peripheral blood as separate populations. Taken from the germline V gene, the CDR1 and CDR2 loops are SNHLY and FYNNEI. From the cysteine through the phenylalanine, the CDR3 covers 15 amino acids. Of all the DNA, just the CDR3 is kept, 45 bases in frame from base 1. Trimming at the junction amounts to 6 bases on V and 1 base on J, and the germline ends lie 12 bases apart.

Sequencing used CD4+ or CD8+ T cells sorted from blood, obtained in a trial of the OX40 agonist ivuxolimab. This TCR derives from an adult with an advanced solid tumor such as melanoma, head and neck, liver or kidney cancer. The V gene is TRBV2 and the J gene is TRBJ2-2; matching of 5 bases hints at TRBD2 as the D gene. The CDR3 here reads CASRRELVNTGELFF. The DNA is as follows: TGTGCCAGCAGGAGGGAGCTTGTGAACACCGGGGAGCTGTTTTTT.